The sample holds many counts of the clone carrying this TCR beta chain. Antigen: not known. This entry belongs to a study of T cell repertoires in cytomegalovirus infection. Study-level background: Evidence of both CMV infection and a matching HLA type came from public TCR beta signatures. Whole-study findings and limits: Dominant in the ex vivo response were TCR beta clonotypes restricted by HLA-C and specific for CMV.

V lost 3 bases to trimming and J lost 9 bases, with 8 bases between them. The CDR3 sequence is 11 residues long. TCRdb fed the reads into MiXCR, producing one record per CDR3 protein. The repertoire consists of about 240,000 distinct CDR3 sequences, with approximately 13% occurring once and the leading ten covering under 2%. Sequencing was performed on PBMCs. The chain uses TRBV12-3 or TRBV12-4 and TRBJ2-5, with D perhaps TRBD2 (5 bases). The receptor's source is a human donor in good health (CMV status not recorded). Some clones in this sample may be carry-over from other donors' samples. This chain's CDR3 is CASSLVDSQYF. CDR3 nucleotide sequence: TGTGCCAGCAGTTTGGTGGACTCCCAGTACTTC.